This TCR beta chain emerged from a study of shared clonotypes between healthy human individuals. CDR1 and CDR2 from the germline V gene are SGDLS and YYNGEE. The V end lost 4 bases, the J end lost 6 bases, and 23 bases lay between the germline ends. The CDR3 runs 16 residues. Repertoires were generated with immunoSEQ multiplex PCR, while TCRdb's copy carries only in-frame clones and drops some. The sample has approximately 2,300,000 clones, 85% to 95% seen once; the top ten hold 0.37%. The chain employs TRBV9 and TRBJ2-7; perhaps TRBD2 as D (7 bases). The receptor's source is a man between 18 and 35 years old in good health. Some clones in this sample may be carry-over from other donors' samples. The material sequenced was naive CD4+ T cells from PBMCs. Documented subset: CD45RA+ positively selected. As DNA, the CDR3 is TGTGCCAGCAGCCCCACCTTGGGGGGGCGGGGAGGCGAGCAGTACTTC. Translation: CASSPTLGGRGGEQYF. The variable domain in full, with the rest retrieved from reference TRBV9 and TRBJ2-7, is DSGVTQTPKHLITATGQRVTLRCSPRSGDLSVYWYQQSLDQGLQFLIQYYNGEERAKGNILERFSAQQFPDLHSELNLSSLELGDSALYFCASSPTLGGRGGEQYFGPGTRLTVT.